The rows below give T cell receptor beta chains drawn from one sample of a study of T cells after yellow fever vaccination. Via MiXCR, TCRdb re-called the 5' RACE reads, giving one row per CDR3 protein. Here the sample spans some 500,000 distinct CDR3 sequences, roughly 14% being singletons. The material was PBMCs, obtained on the day of the yellow fever booster vaccination. The receptors derive from a man aged 25-40 years who received the YFV17D yellow fever vaccine. The CDR3 runs from the conserved cysteine through the conserved F or W. D genes are given only for firm matches. Clone size, where shown, is once, few, many, or a class for clones that have expanded.

D,J,V,size,DNA,CDR3
TRBD2,TRBJ2-3,TRBV7-3,NA,TGTGCCAGCAGCTTAACATGGGGGGGGACCACAGATACGCAGTATTTT,CASSLTWGGTTDTQYF
NA,TRBJ2-5,TRBV29-1,few,TGCAGCGTGGCACTAGAGACCCAGTACTTC,CSVALETQYF
NA,TRBJ2-7,TRBV19,few,TGTGCCAGTAGAGGACCCACCACAGGCACCTACGAGCAGTACTTC,CASRGPTTGTYEQYF
NA,TRBJ2-3,TRBV20-1,NA,TGCAGTGCTAAAGGGGGGGAACCCGTCGGGACAGATACGCAGTATTTT,CSAKGGEPVGTDTQYF
NA,TRBJ2-1,TRBV15,few,TGTGCCACCAGCAGAGACCTCGGGAGTGCCTACAATGAGCAGTTCTTC,CATSRDLGSAYNEQFF
NA,TRBJ2-2,TRBV5-1,many,TGCGCCAGCAGACAGGCCGGCCCCTCGAACACCGGGGAGCTGTTTTTT,CASRQAGPSNTGELFF
NA,TRBJ2-7,TRBV20-1,few,TGCAGTGCTGGGGACCCCCCGGCTTACGAGCAGTACTTC,CSAGDPPAYEQYF
NA,TRBJ2-7,TRBV5-1,many,TGCGCCAGCAGCGGGGGACGGTCTCCCTCCTACGAGCAGTACTTC,CASSGGRSPSYEQYF
TRBD1,TRBJ2-7,TRBV5-1,few,TGCGCCAGCAGCTTCGGGACAGGTCACCACGAGCAGTACTTC,CASSFGTGHHEQYF
TRBD2,TRBJ2-1,TRBV19,NA,TGTGCCAGTAGTATAGAGGGCGGGGGCTACAATGAGCAGTTCTTC,CASSIEGGGYNEQFF
TRBD1,TRBJ1-3,TRBV7-2,many,TGTGCCAGCAGCCCACGACAGGGGGAAGGGGGAAACACCATATATTTT,CASSPRQGEGGNTIYF
TRBD2,TRBJ2-1,TRBV27,NA,TGTGCCAGCAGTTTTGGAGCGGGAGGGCCCCGGAATGAGCAGTTCTTC,CASSFGAGGPRNEQFF
NA,TRBJ2-5,TRBV4-3,few,TGCGCCAGCAGCGAAGACGGCCGGGAAGGTGTAGAGACCCAGTACTTC,CASSEDGREGVETQYF
NA,TRBJ2-1,TRBV20-1,few,TGCAGTGCTAGAGATTCTGTGAATATGAGAAATGAGCAGTTCTTC,CSARDSVNMRNEQFF
TRBD1,TRBJ1-1,TRBV27,NA,TGTGCCAGCAGTCCAACACCTGGGACAGGGTCTGAAGCTTTCTTT,CASSPTPGTGSEAFF
NA,TRBJ2-3,TRBV7-9,few,TGTGCCAGCAGCCCACTAGCAGCCGCCGGGGCAGATACGCAGTATTTT,CASSPLAAAGADTQYF
NA,TRBJ2-6,TRBV4-3,few,TGCGCCAGCAGCCTTATGGGGTCTGGGGCCAACGTCCTGACTTTC,CASSLMGSGANVLTF
NA,TRBJ2-4,TRBV11-2,many,TGTGCCAGCAGCCCCGGACGGATACTAGCCAAAAACATTCAGTACTTC,CASSPGRILAKNIQYF
TRBD1,TRBJ1-5,TRBV20-1,few,TGCAGTGCTAGTCCTTTGGACAGGCAGGCTAAGAATCAGCCCCAGCATTTT,CSASPLDRQAKNQPQHF
NA,TRBJ1-5,TRBV28,many,TGTGCCATAGGCAATCAGCCCCAGCATTTT,CAIGNQPQHF
NA,TRBJ2-6,TRBV12-3/TRBV12-4,NA,TGTGCCAGCAGTTTTGAGGGGGGCTCTGGGGCCAACGTCCTGACTTTC,CASSFEGGSGANVLTF
TRBD1,TRBJ1-6,TRBV20-1,NA,TGCAGTGCAACGCGGGACAGCTTTAATTCACCCCTCCACTTT,CSATRDSFNSPLHF
TRBD2,TRBJ2-3,TRBV20-1,NA,TGCAGCTGGGGCCAGGTTGGGCGGGAGGCAGATACGCAGTATTTT,CSWGQVGREADTQYF
NA,TRBJ2-4,TRBV29-1,NA,TGCAGCTTCTGGGAGAGGGGTGAGGCCAAAAACATTCAGTACTTC,CSFWERGEAKNIQYF
TRBD1,TRBJ1-1,TRBV12-3/TRBV12-4,few,TGTGCCAGCAAACCTGTACAGGGGGCGACTGAAGCTTTCTTT,CASKPVQGATEAFF
TRBD2,TRBJ2-7,TRBV9,once,TGTGCCAGCAGCCGTAGCGGGAAGGGGATGTACGAGCAGTACTTC,CASSRSGKGMYEQYF
TRBD1,TRBJ1-2,TRBV20-1,few,TGCAGTGCTAGGGACAGGCTTAACTATGGCTACACCTTC,CSARDRLNYGYTF
TRBD2,TRBJ2-3,TRBV3-1,NA,TGTGCCAGCAGCCAAGCAGCGCGTGGGACTAGAGTTCTAGATACGCAGTATTTT,CASSQAARGTRVLDTQYF
NA,TRBJ1-1,TRBV20-1,NA,TGCAGACCCCGGGACGCTTTGTACACTGAAGCTTTCTTT,CRPRDALYTEAFF
NA,TRBJ2-4,TRBV3-1,NA,TGTGCCAGCAGCCAAGGGAGGGGTAGAGACATTCAGTACTTC,CASSQGRGRDIQYF
TRBD1,TRBJ2-1,TRBV11-2,many,TGTGCCAGCAGCTTTGACGGCGGCAGGGGGTTCCCCAATGTCGATGAGCAGTTCTTC,CASSFDGGRGFPNVDEQFF
NA,TRBJ2-7,TRBV5-1,NA,TGCGCCAGCAGCGCCGGACAGTACGAGCAGTACTTC,CASSAGQYEQYF
TRBD1,TRBJ2-2,TRBV19,NA,TGTGCCAGTAGTATCAGGGGGTATGGTAACACCGGGGAGCTGTTTTTT,CASSIRGYGNTGELFF
TRBD1,TRBJ1-1,TRBV6-5,NA,TGTGCCAGCAGTTTCCAGACAGGGATCGCCACTGAAGCTTTCTTT,CASSFQTGIATEAFF
NA,TRBJ2-5,TRBV25-1,NA,TGTGCCAGCAGCGACTGGGATCGGGAGACCCAGTACTTC,CASSDWDRETQYF
NA,TRBJ1-1,TRBV3-1,few,TGTGCCAGCAGCCAAGTAAGGACTGGAGTAGGGGGCACTGAAGCTTTCTTT,CASSQVRTGVGGTEAFF
TRBD1,TRBJ2-7,TRBV16,few,TGTGCCAGCAGCCGGGACAGCAATGCCTACGAGCAGTACTTC,CASSRDSNAYEQYF
NA,TRBJ2-4,TRBV16,NA,TGTGCCAGCAGCCAATCGGGTGGGAGTGTTGGCAAAAACATTCAGTACTTC,CASSQSGGSVGKNIQYF
NA,TRBJ2-7,TRBV6-1,few,TGTGCCACTTACAGGGTCTCCTACGAGCAGTACTTC,CATYRVSYEQYF
NA,TRBJ1-5,TRBV28,few,TGTGCCAGCAGTTTATCTCTGGATTTGCAGCCCCAGCATTTT,CASSLSLDLQPQHF
TRBD2,TRBJ2-3,TRBV11-2,few,TGTGCCAGCAGCTTACGGTGGGCTAGCGGGAGTGGCTCAGATACGCAGTATTTT,CASSLRWASGSGSDTQYF
TRBD1,TRBJ2-5,TRBV19,NA,TGTGCCAGTAGCCCCTGGGGGACAGGGTTTCCCGAGACCCAGTACTTC,CASSPWGTGFPETQYF
NA,TRBJ2-5,TRBV28,NA,TGTGCCAGCAGTTCAGGGCCTACGAGAAAGACCCAGTACTTC,CASSSGPTRKTQYF
TRBD2,TRBJ2-5,TRBV7-2,NA,TGTGCCAGCAGCTCTGGGACTAGCGGGCGGATACAAGAGACCCAGTACTTC,CASSSGTSGRIQETQYF
TRBD2,TRBJ2-7,TRBV9,few,TGTGCCAGCAGCGCCGGGGTGGGGGGGGACTACGAGCAGTACTTC,CASSAGVGGDYEQYF
NA,TRBJ2-1,TRBV12-3/TRBV12-4,few,TGTGCCAGCAGTTTAGAGGACGGGAGAGGGAATGAGCAGTTCTTC,CASSLEDGRGNEQFF
NA,TRBJ1-1,TRBV6-2/TRBV6-3,NA,TGTGCCAGCAGTTACACCCTCATGAACACTGAAGCTTTCTTT,CASSYTLMNTEAFF
TRBD2,TRBJ2-7,TRBV11-2,NA,TGTGCCAGCAGCGTTAGGGGGGATTACGGACTAGCGGGAAACTACGAGCAGTACTTC,CASSVRGDYGLAGNYEQYF
TRBD2,TRBJ2-1,TRBV5-1,NA,TGCGCCAGCAGCCGACTAGCGGGAGGATGGGCCTACAATGAGCAGTTCTTC,CASSRLAGGWAYNEQFF
NA,TRBJ2-7,TRBV5-1,few,TGCGCCAGCAGCTTGGCGGGGGCCGGCTACGAGCAGTACTTC,CASSLAGAGYEQYF
NA,TRBJ2-7,TRBV6-2/TRBV6-3,few,TGTGCCAGCAATGACAGGCCCTACGAGCAGTACTTC,CASNDRPYEQYF
NA,TRBJ2-2,TRBV20-1,few,TGCAGTGCTAGAGATGAGGAGGTGGAGGTTTCGAACACCGGGGAGCTGTTTTTT,CSARDEEVEVSNTGELFF
NA,TRBJ2-1,TRBV7-6,few,TGTGCCAGCAGCTTAATGTGGAACTTGAGGAATGAGCAGTTCTTC,CASSLMWNLRNEQFF